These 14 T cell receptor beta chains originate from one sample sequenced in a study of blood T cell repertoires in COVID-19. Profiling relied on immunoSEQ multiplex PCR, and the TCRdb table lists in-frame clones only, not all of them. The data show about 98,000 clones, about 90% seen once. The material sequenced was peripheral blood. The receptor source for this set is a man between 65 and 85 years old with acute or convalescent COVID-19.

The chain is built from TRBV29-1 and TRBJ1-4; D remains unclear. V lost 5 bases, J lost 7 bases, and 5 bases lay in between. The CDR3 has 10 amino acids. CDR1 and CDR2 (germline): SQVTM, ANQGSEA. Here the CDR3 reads CSVLLEKLFF. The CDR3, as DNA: TGCAGCGTTCTCCTTGAAAAACTGTTTTTT.

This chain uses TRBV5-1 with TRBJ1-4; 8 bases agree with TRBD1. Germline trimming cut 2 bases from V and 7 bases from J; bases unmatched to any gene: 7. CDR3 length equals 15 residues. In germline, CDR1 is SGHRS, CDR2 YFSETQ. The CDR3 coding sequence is TGCGCCAGCAGCTTATCAGGGGGCGAGGGTGAAAAACTGTTTTTT. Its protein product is CASSLSGGEGEKLFF.

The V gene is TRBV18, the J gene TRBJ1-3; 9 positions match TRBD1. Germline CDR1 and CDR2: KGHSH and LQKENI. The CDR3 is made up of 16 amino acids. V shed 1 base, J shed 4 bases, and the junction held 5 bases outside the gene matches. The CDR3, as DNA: TGTGCCAGCTCACCACGGACAGGGGTAGACGGAAACACCATATATTTT. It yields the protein CASSPRTGVDGNTIYF.

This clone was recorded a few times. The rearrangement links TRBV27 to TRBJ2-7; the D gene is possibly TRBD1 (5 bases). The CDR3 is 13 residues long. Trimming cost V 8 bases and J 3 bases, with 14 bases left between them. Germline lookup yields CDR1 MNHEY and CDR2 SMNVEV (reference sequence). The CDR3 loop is CASARREDYEQYF. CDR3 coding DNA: TGTGCCAGCGCCCGCAGGGAAGACTACGAGCAGTACTTC.

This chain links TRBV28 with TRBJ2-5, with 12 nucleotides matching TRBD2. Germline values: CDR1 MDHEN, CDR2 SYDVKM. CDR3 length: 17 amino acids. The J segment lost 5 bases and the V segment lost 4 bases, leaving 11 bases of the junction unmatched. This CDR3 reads CASSSPRLAGDGETQYF. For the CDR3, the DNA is TGTGCCAGCAGTTCGCCCCGACTAGCGGGGGACGGTGAGACCCAGTACTTC.

The DNA of the CDR3 is TGCGCCAGCAGCCAAGTCCGGGAGTACAATGAGCAGTTCTTC. The encoded protein is CASSQVREYNEQFF. V gene TRBV4-1 combines with J gene TRBJ2-1; D is perhaps TRBD2 (6 bases). The CDR3 length is 14 residues. The germline V gene encodes CDR1 MGHRA and CDR2 YSYEKL. V was clipped by 1 base and J by 4 bases, with 8 bases between them.

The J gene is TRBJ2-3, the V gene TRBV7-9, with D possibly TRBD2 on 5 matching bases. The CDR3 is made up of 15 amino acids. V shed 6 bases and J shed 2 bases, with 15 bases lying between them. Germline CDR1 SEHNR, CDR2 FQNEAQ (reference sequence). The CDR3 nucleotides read TGTGCCAGCAGAGTTGGCTTAGCGATCACAGATACGCAGTATTTT. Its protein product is CASRVGLAITDTQYF.

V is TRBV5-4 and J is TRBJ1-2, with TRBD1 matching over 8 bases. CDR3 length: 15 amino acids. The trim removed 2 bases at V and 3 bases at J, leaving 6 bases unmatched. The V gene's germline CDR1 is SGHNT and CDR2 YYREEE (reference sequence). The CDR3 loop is CASSLRTGRDYGYTF. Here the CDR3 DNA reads TGTGCCAGCAGCTTAAGGACAGGGCGCGACTATGGCTACACCTTC. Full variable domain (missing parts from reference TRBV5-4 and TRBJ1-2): ETGVTQSPTHLIKTRGQQVTLRCSSQSGHNTVSWYQQALGQGPQFIFQYYREEENGRGNFPPRFSGLQFPNYSSELNVNALELDDSALYLCASSLRTGRDYGYTFGSGTRLTVV.

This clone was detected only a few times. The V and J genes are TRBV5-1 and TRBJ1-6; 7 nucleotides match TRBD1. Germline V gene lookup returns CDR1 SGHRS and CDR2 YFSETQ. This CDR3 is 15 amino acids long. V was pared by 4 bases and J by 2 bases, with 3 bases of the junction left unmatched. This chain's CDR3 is CASSRGQTYNSPLHF. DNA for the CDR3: TGCGCCAGCAGCCGGGGACAGACCTATAATTCACCCCTCCACTTT.

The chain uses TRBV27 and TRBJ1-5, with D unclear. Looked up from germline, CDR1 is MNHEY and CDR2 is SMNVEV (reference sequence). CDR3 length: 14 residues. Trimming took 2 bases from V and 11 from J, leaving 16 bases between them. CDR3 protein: CASSLSGSPPAQHF. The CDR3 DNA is TGTGCCAGCAGTTTAAGCGGCAGTCCCCCAGCCCAGCATTTT.

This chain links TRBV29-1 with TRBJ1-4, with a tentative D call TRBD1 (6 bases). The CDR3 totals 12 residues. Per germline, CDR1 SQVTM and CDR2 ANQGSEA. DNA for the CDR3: TGCGGGGGGGCAGCAACTAATGAAAAACTGTTTTTT. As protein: CGGAATNEKLFF.

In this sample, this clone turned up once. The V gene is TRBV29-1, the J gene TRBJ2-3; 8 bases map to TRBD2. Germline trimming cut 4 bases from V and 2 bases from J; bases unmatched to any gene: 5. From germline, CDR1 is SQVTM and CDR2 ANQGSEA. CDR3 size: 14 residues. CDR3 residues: CSVVSGGLTDTQYF. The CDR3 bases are TGCAGCGTTGTGAGCGGGGGCCTCACAGATACGCAGTATTTT.

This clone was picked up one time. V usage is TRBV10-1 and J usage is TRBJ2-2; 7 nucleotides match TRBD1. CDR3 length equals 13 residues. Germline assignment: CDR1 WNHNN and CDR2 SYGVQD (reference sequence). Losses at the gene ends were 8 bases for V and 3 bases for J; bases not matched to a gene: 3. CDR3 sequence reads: CASRQGDTGELFF. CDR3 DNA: TGCGCCAGCCGACAGGGCGACACCGGGGAGCTGTTTTTT.

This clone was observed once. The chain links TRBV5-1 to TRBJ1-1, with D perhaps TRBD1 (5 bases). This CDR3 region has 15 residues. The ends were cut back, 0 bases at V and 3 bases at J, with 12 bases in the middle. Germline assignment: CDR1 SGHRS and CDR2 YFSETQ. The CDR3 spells CASSLAGSGDTEAFF. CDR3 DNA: TGCGCCAGCAGCTTGGCAGGGTCAGGCGACACTGAAGCTTTCTTT.